The rows below give T cell receptor beta chains drawn from one sample of a study of patients and donors after allogeneic stem cell transplantation. TCRdb recomputed calls from the RT-PCR reads with MiXCR, one row per CDR3 protein. Of tens of thousands of distinct CDR3 sequences in the sample, around 7% were seen once. Material: blood, either unsorted or a sorted T cell fraction (not recorded which). These receptors all come from a human donor who was either an allogeneic HSCT recipient or a stem cell or donor lymphocyte infusion donor (not recorded which). It is not recorded whose cells these are; they may come from a transplant donor. Each CDR3 is given without its conserved first and last residue. The order of the fields is J gene, CDR3 length, V gene, CDR3 protein.

J gene: TRBJ1-1
CDR3 length: 11
V gene: TRBV7-9
CDR3 protein: ASSLYRDTEAF

J gene: TRBJ2-2
CDR3 length: 14
V gene: TRBV6-6
CDR3 protein: ASSYLSVGGTGELF

J gene: TRBJ2-5
CDR3 length: 13
V gene: TRBV20-1
CDR3 protein: SARAPTGAGETQY

J gene: TRBJ1-5
CDR3 length: 15
V gene: TRBV27
CDR3 protein: ASSPTYSTGGHQPQH

J gene: TRBJ2-2
CDR3 length: 10
V gene: TRBV4-2
CDR3 protein: ASSLTGVELF

J gene: TRBJ1-4
CDR3 length: 11
V gene: TRBV11-2
CDR3 protein: ASSPGINEKLF

J gene: TRBJ2-1
CDR3 length: 12
V gene: TRBV18
CDR3 protein: ASSPPEPNNEQF

J gene: TRBJ1-5
CDR3 length: 13
V gene: TRBV2
CDR3 protein: ASSEPGGAYQPQH

J gene: TRBJ2-2
CDR3 length: 10
V gene: TRBV6-5
CDR3 protein: ASSLNTGELF

J gene: TRBJ1-2
CDR3 length: 10
V gene: TRBV2
CDR3 protein: ASSGTDYGYT

J gene: TRBJ2-3
CDR3 length: 16
V gene: TRBV7-3
CDR3 protein: ASSLRGTSGMSTDTQY

J gene: TRBJ2-1
CDR3 length: 12
V gene: TRBV28
CDR3 protein: ASSTSGGNNEQF

J gene: TRBJ2-3
CDR3 length: 10
V gene: TRBV29-1
CDR3 protein: SVRTSTDTQY